The rows below give T cell receptor beta chains drawn from one sample of a study of technical replicates of blood from a handful of donors. Generated by immunoSEQ multiplex PCR, the TCRdb table keeps only in-frame clones and is missing some. Of tens of thousands of clones in the sample, roughly nine tenths are singletons; the top ten hold approximately 0.39%. The specimen sequenced was T cells isolated from PBMCs. Every receptor here comes from a human donor in good health. Both conserved end residues are part of each CDR3. A D gene is named only where the DNA matches it firmly. For some rows the clone size is stated as once, few or many, or as a class when expanded; others skip it.

J	size	V	D	CDR3	DNA
TRBJ1-3	NA	TRBV19	NA	CASRRTFLSGNTIYF	TGTGCCAGTAGGAGGACATTTCTCTCTGGAAACACCATATATTTT
TRBJ2-7	NA	TRBV7-7	TRBD2	CASSPLAGAYEQYF	TGTGCTAGCAGCCCCCTTGCGGGGGCCTACGAGCAGTACTTC
TRBJ2-7	NA	TRBV7-2	NA	CASSSTTGSREQYF	TGTGCCAGCAGCTCAACGACAGGTTCGCGGGAGCAGTACTTC
TRBJ2-1	NA	TRBV7-3	NA	CASSRTGRDEQFF	TGTGCCAGCAGCAGGACAGGGAGGGATGAGCAGTTCTTC
TRBJ1-1	NA	TRBV28	NA	CASSGQRVTEAFF	TGTGCCAGCAGCGGACAGAGGGTCACTGAAGCTTTCTTT
TRBJ2-5	NA	TRBV7-7	NA	CASSLGGHLEETQYF	TGTGCTAGCAGCTTAGGAGGGCACTTGGAAGAGACCCAGTACTTC
TRBJ2-2	NA	TRBV4-1	NA	CASSEKSANTGELFF	TGCGCCAGCAGCGAAAAGAGCGCGAACACCGGGGAGCTGTTTTTT
TRBJ1-1	NA	TRBV20-1	NA	CSARSQTEAFF	TGCAGTGCTAGAAGTCAGACTGAAGCTTTCTTT
TRBJ1-4	NA	TRBV5-6	NA	CASSSALGRLNEKLFF	TGTGCCAGCAGCTCCGCCTTGGGCAGGCTGAATGAAAAACTGTTTTTT
TRBJ2-1	once	TRBV5-1	TRBD2	CASSFRGVGGSLYNEQFF	TGCGCCAGCAGCTTTCGTGGGGTGGGCGGGAGCCTCTACAATGAGCAGTTCTTC
TRBJ2-7	NA	TRBV11-2	NA	CASSYTYEQYF	TGTGCCAGCAGCTACACCTACGAGCAGTACTTC
TRBJ2-7	few	TRBV27	TRBD2	CASSLFSGNEQYF	TGTGCCAGCAGTTTATTCAGCGGGAACGAGCAGTACTTC
TRBJ2-1	NA	TRBV29-1	NA	CSVLGVGYNEQFF	TGCAGCGTTCTGGGAGTGGGCTACAATGAGCAGTTCTTC
TRBJ2-3	once	TRBV7-2	NA	CASSLEWRTTQYF	TGTGCCAGCAGCCTAGAGTGGAGGACCACGCAGTATTTT
TRBJ2-2	NA	TRBV19	NA	CASNDGIRVYAGELFF	TGTGCCAGTAATGACGGGATAAGGGTTTACGCCGGGGAGCTGTTTTTT
TRBJ1-2	NA	TRBV28	NA	CASSISGGPHGYGYTF	TGTGCCAGCAGCATTTCGGGGGGCCCCCATGGCTATGGCTACACCTTC
TRBJ1-1	NA	TRBV30	NA	CAGKQGGPEAFF	TGTGCGGGAAAGCAGGGAGGGCCTGAAGCTTTCTTT
TRBJ2-3	NA	TRBV5-1	NA	CASSGGLSQATDTQYF	TGCGCCAGCAGCGGAGGACTCTCCCAAGCCACAGATACGCAGTATTTT
TRBJ2-2	NA	TRBV6-6	TRBD2	CASSYSLAGDTGELFF	TGTGCCAGCAGTTACTCTCTAGCGGGAGACACCGGGGAGCTGTTTTTT
TRBJ2-3	NA	TRBV4-2	NA	CASSQEGADTQYF	TGTGCCAGCAGCCAAGAAGGGGCAGATACGCAGTATTTT
TRBJ2-7	NA	TRBV6-1	NA	CASSLPGEQYF	TGTGCCAGCAGCCTCCCCGGCGAGCAGTACTTC
TRBJ1-2	NA	TRBV6-6	NA	CASSRTSGYGYTF	TGTGCCAGCAGTAGAACGAGCGGCTATGGCTACACCTTC